This T cell receptor (beta chain) was recovered during a study of T cells after yellow fever vaccination. V shed 5 bases and J shed 1 base, with 7 bases lying between them. The CDR3 has 12 residues. From germline, CDR1 is SGHRS and CDR2 YFSETQ. Study-level points and caveats: FACS-sorted repertoires might harbor abundant contaminating clonotypes from the bulk population.

TCRdb processed the 5' RACE reads anew with MiXCR; each CDR3 protein has one entry. Of hundreds of thousands of distinct CDR3 sequences detected, approximately 4% appear once; the ten largest clones hold roughly 24%. With regard to this clonotype: Its antigen is not known.

This clonotype was obtained from a man aged 18-30 years who received the YFV17D yellow fever vaccine. The sample consisted of PBMCs, taken 5 days after the yellow fever booster vaccination. The chain is built from TRBV5-1 and TRBJ2-7; D is tentatively TRBD1 or TRBD2 (5 bases each). CDR3 in DNA: TGCGCCAGCAGAGAGGGGTCCTACGAGCAGTACTTC. This sequence encodes CASREGSYEQYF.